The rows below give T cell receptor beta chains drawn from one sample of a study of CD8+ T cells in alopecia areata. Sequencing was performed with immunoSEQ multiplex PCR; in TCRdb, only in-frame clones are kept and a portion is missing. The repertoire has roughly 120,000 clones, roughly three fifths of them found once; the top ten carry 3% to 4%. Sequences were derived from CD4+ T cells sorted from blood, sampled at week 24, from a patient treated with tofacitinib. The source is a human donor with alopecia areata. CDR3s include the opening cysteine and the closing phenylalanine or tryptophan. D genes are given only for firm matches. Clone size is given for some rows only: seen once, a few or many times, or a class if the clone is expanded.

J	V	D	size	CDR3	DNA
TRBJ2-2	TRBV7-2	NA	NA	CASSLVTGTGELFF	TGTGCCAGCAGCCTCGTAACCGGTACCGGGGAGCTGTTTTTT
TRBJ2-2	TRBV25-1	TRBD2	few	CASADAWRGTGELFF	TGTGCCAGCGCTGATGCTTGGCGGGGGACCGGGGAGCTGTTTTTT
TRBJ2-5	TRBV2	NA	NA	CASSEGEETQYF	TGTGCCAGCAGTGAGGGCGAGGAGACCCAGTACTTC
TRBJ2-7	TRBV7-2	TRBD1	NA	CASSLGVGGQGEQYF	TGTGCCAGCAGCTTAGGGGTTGGAGGACAGGGTGAGCAGTACTTC
TRBJ1-5	TRBV6-5	NA	NA	CASSLREGGQPQHF	TGTGCCAGCAGCCTCAGGGAAGGTGGACAGCCCCAGCATTTT
TRBJ1-1	TRBV4-2	NA	NA	CASSPLTGSNTEAFF	TGTGCCAGCAGCCCGTTGACAGGCTCGAACACTGAAGCTTTCTTT
TRBJ1-6	TRBV18	NA	few	CASSPRTDYNSPLHF	TGTGCCAGCTCACCCCGGACAGATTATAATTCACCCCTCCACTTT
TRBJ2-3	TRBV29-1	NA	few	CSVGTDTQYF	TGCAGCGTTGGAACAGATACGCAGTATTTT
TRBJ1-2	TRBV10-3	NA	NA	CAISDIANYGYTF	TGTGCCATCAGTGACATAGCTAACTATGGCTACACCTTC
TRBJ2-5	TRBV19	NA	few	CASSRRREQETQYF	TGTGCCAGTAGTCGTCGCAGGGAACAAGAGACCCAGTACTTC
TRBJ1-1	TRBV29-1	NA	few	CSVVQTVFVGAFF	TGCAGCGTTGTCCAGACAGTATTCGTTGGAGCTTTCTTT
TRBJ1-1	TRBV29-1	TRBD1	NA	CSAWDRLNTEAFF	TGCAGCGCGTGGGACAGACTGAACACTGAAGCTTTCTTT
TRBJ2-7	TRBV4-3	TRBD1	NA	CASSQDIKVGTGKYEQYF	TGCGCCAGCAGCCAAGATATAAAGGTGGGGACAGGGAAATACGAGCAGTACTTC
TRBJ2-3	TRBV19	TRBD2	NA	CASSKTSGGPLGTDTQYF	TGTGCCAGTAGTAAGACTAGCGGGGGCCCGCTCGGCACAGATACGCAGTATTTT
TRBJ2-2	TRBV2	TRBD2	few	CASTPRRTRGTGELFF	TGTGCCAGCACCCCCCGGCGGACTAGAGGAACCGGGGAGCTGTTTTTT